This T cell receptor (beta chain) was recovered during a study of T cells in Graves' hyperthyroidism and ophthalmopathy. Using RNA transcripts as the source, TCR beta CDR3 regions were amplified. Carried out on the TCR CDR3, a first-round RT-PCR used the HTBI primer set. TCRdb redid the calling of the multiplex PCR reads with MiXCR, one entry per CDR3 protein. The sample yields about 520,000 distinct CDR3 sequences, approximately 24% seen once. The germline V and J ends were trimmed by 4 bases and 6 bases, with 12 bases remaining between them. The CDR3 runs 13 residues. Per germline, CDR1 PRHDT and CDR2 FYEKMQ (reference sequence).

The sequencing input was blood. This clonotype originated in a woman aged 30 to 39 with Graves' ophthalmopathy. V is TRBV13 and J is TRBJ1-1; D gene uncertain. The CDR3 coding sequence is TGTGCCAGCAGCTCGGTAAGGAGGGCTGAAGCTTTCTTT. It is translated as CASSSVRRAEAFF.